The 27 T cell receptor beta chains reported below all come from one sample, sequenced in a study of CD8 T cells in ankylosing spondylitis. Notes on the study in general: What seemed typical of ankylosing spondylitis blood was a TCR beta motif built from 8 or 9 highly homologous variants.

From the 5' RACE reads, TCRdb called clonotypes with MiXCR, one entry per CDR3 protein. The sample records fewer than 750,000 distinct CDR3 sequences, around a fifth being singletons. Their antigens remain unidentified. Input material: blood, either unsorted or a sorted T cell fraction (not recorded which). Receptors originate from a male donor with ankylosing spondylitis.

This clonotype was counted between two and nine times. The chain links TRBV15 to TRBJ1-3; D remains ambiguous. Trimming pared 2 bases from V and 5 bases from J, leaving 16 bases between. Germline V CDR1 and CDR2: LNHNV, YYDKDF (reference sequence). The CDR3 consists of 16 residues. In DNA form, the CDR3 reads TGTGCCACCAGCAGACGAAGATTAGTGGATCGAAACACCATATATTTT. This codes for CATSRRRLVDRNTIYF.

This chain joins TRBV20-1 and TRBJ2-5; TRBD2 agrees at 15 bases. V gave up 4 bases and J gave up 1 base; unmatched junction bases: 10. The V gene's germline CDR1 is DFQATT and CDR2 SNEGSKA (reference sequence). This CDR3 is built from 18 residues. This CDR3 is CSATLPGLAGGGQETQYF. The CDR3 region has the DNA TGCAGTGCTACACTTCCCGGACTAGCGGGAGGGGGCCAAGAGACCCAGTACTTC.

This chain links TRBV7-2 with TRBJ2-7, with 7 bases identical to TRBD2. The V segment lost 5 bases and the J segment 8 bases; nucleotides outside the gene matches: 3. From germline, CDR1 is SGHTA and CDR2 FQGNSA. There are 11 residues in the CDR3. CDR3 loop: CASSMGGKQYF. CDR3 bases: TGTGCCAGCAGCATGGGGGGGAAGCAGTACTTC.

Note on this clonotype: A much larger clone differs by one base, so this may be a read error. V is TRBV6-5 and J is TRBJ2-5; D not certain. The CDR3 loop spans 11 amino acids. The germline gives CDR1 MNHEY, CDR2 SVGAGI. The ends were cut back, 3 bases at V and 3 bases at J, with 2 bases in the middle. The CDR3, as DNA: TGTGCCAGCAGTTATGAAGAGACCCAGTACTTC. As protein: CASSYEETQYF.

This clonotype was detected ten times or more. The gene calls are TRBV5-1 and TRBJ2-7; D not certain. V gave up 4 bases and J gave up 6 bases, with 8 bases separating them. The germline V gene encodes CDR1 SGHRS and CDR2 YFSETQ. This CDR3 region has 11 residues. The CDR3 DNA follows: TGCGCCAGCAGCGTGGGCCGCGAGCAGTACTTC. Amino acids: CASSVGREQYF.

The sample holds many counts of this clonotype. V and J are TRBV12-3 or TRBV12-4 and TRBJ1-3; TRBD1 is a possible D gene (5 bases). The CDR3 has 15 amino acids. V dropped 7 bases and J dropped 1 base, with 14 bases sitting between them. CDR3 loop: CASTPRGGSGNTIYF. The CDR3 nucleotides are TGTGCCAGCACCCCCCGGGGGGGGTCTGGAAACACCATATATTTT.

Only a few counts were recorded for this clonotype. V usage is TRBV12-3 or TRBV12-4 and J usage is TRBJ1-6; D is uncertain. The CDR3 has 13 residues. V dropped 3 bases and J dropped 14 bases, with 14 bases sitting between them. The CDR3 DNA is TGTGCCAGCAGTTTTTCGAGGTTAGAGGCCCTCCACTTT. Residues: CASSFSRLEALHF.

The V and J genes are TRBV5-1 and TRBJ2-3, with 7 bases identical to TRBD2. Germline loops: CDR1 SGHRS, CDR2 YFSETQ. J was trimmed by 0 bases and V by 7 bases; bases with no gene match: 8. There are 15 residues in the CDR3. The DNA of the CDR3 is TGCGCCAGCTCCGCCCTGGGGGGGAGCACAGATACGCAGTATTTT. Protein product: CASSALGGSTDTQYF.

The gene calls are TRBV19 and TRBJ2-3; the D call may be TRBD1 or TRBD2 (5 bases each). V was cut by 9 bases and J by 6 bases, with 10 bases left in between. In germline, CDR1 is LNHDA, CDR2 SQIVND (reference sequence). The CDR3 consists of 11 residues. DNA for the CDR3: TGTGCCAGCGAGAGGGACGATACGCAGTATTTT. Amino acids: CASERDDTQYF.

At least ten counts were recorded for this clonotype. The rearrangement joins TRBV20-1 to TRBJ1-5; TRBD1 matches at 11 bases. Germline CDR1 reads DFQATT; CDR2 reads SNEGSKA (reference sequence). The CDR3 spans 16 residues. After removal of 2 bases from V and 4 bases from J, the junction contained 7 bases not matched to a gene. This CDR3 reads CSARPSGTGGNQPQHF. The DNA for the CDR3 is TGCAGTGCTAGACCCTCCGGGACAGGGGGAAATCAGCCCCAGCATTTT.

A few counts support this clonotype. The rearrangement uses TRBV4-1 and TRBJ1-3, with 7 bases that match TRBD1. V trimming: 1 base; J trimming: 2 bases; junction bases outside the gene matches: 2. The germline gives CDR1 MGHRA, CDR2 YSYEKL. The CDR3 loop spans 15 amino acids. DNA for the CDR3: TGCGCCAGCAGCCAAGTCACAGGGGCTGGAAACACCATATATTTT. Translation gives CASSQVTGAGNTIYF.

This clonotype has more than one count but fewer than ten. The chain links TRBV28 to TRBJ2-7; the D gene could be TRBD1 or TRBD2 (7 bases each). The CDR3 consists of 17 residues. Trimming cost V 4 bases and J 3 bases, with 22 bases left between them. Per the germline V gene, CDR1 is MDHEN and CDR2 is SYDVKM. CDR3 sequence: CASSSAGGTGGYYEQYF. CDR3 nucleotide sequence: TGTGCCAGCAGTTCCGCAGGGGGAACGGGAGGCTACTACGAGCAGTACTTC.

This clonotype was seen at least ten times. The chain has TRBV24-1 and TRBJ2-3; D tentatively fits TRBD1 or TRBD2 (5 bases each). Trimming left V 5 bases short and J 6 bases short, with 8 bases between. CDR3 length equals 12 residues. Per germline, CDR1 KGHDR and CDR2 SFDVKD. CDR3 in amino acids: CATSAGADTQYF. The CDR3 nucleotides are TGTGCCACCAGTGCCGGGGCTGATACGCAGTATTTT.

This sequence joins TRBV7-9 and TRBJ2-4, with D possibly TRBD1 on 6 matching bases. The CDR3 extends over 11 amino acids. Germline lookup yields CDR1 SEHNR and CDR2 FQNEAQ (reference sequence). Trimming removed 4 bases from V and 8 bases from J, with 6 bases in between. The CDR3 DNA follows: TGTGCCAGCAGCTCAGGGGACATTCAGTACTTC. Translation: CASSSGDIQYF.

This clonotype was counted a few times. The V call is TRBV6-1, the J call TRBJ1-2, with no clear D. Germline V CDR1 and CDR2: MNHNS, SASEGT. The CDR3 consists of 14 residues. V lost 1 base to trimming and J lost 5 bases, with 11 bases between them. DNA of the CDR3: TGTGCCAGCAGTGAAGTCGGGATTCGATATGGCTACACCTTC. Translating it yields CASSEVGIRYGYTF.

The chain carries TRBV12-3 or TRBV12-4 and TRBJ2-7; 8 bases line up with TRBD1. Trimming cost V 2 bases and J 6 bases; bases outside gene matches: 6. The CDR3 extends over 14 amino acids. The CDR3: CASSLSQGAGEQYF. For the CDR3, the DNA is TGTGCCAGCAGTTTATCCCAGGGGGCAGGCGAGCAGTACTTC.

This clonotype was seen a handful of times. This chain joins TRBV15 and TRBJ1-4, with 7 bases aligning to TRBD1. This CDR3 region has 17 residues. Germline V gene data show CDR1 as LNHNV and CDR2 as YYDKDF (reference sequence). V trimming: 6 bases; J trimming: 1 base; junction bases outside the gene matches: 11. The CDR3 DNA reads as TGTGCCACCAGGAACAGGGGCTATAGTGGAACTAATGAAAAACTGTTTTTT. This sequence encodes CATRNRGYSGTNEKLFF.

This clonotype was observed a handful of times. V is TRBV12-3 or TRBV12-4 and J is TRBJ2-7; 7 bases are a match to TRBD1. J was trimmed by 5 bases and V by 5 bases; bases with no gene match: 12. This CDR3 has 15 amino acids. DNA for the CDR3: TGTGCCAGCAGTCGTCGACAGGGTGAAAGGGACGAGCAGTACTTC. This translates into CASSRRQGERDEQYF.

This clonotype was detected only a few times. The gene calls are TRBV29-1 and TRBJ1-3; D is unresolved. This CDR3 comprises 11 residues. Per germline, CDR1 SQVTM and CDR2 ANQGSEA. V was clipped by 7 bases and J by 4 bases, with 8 bases between them. CDR3 region: CSGGQGNTIYF. The DNA for the CDR3 is TGCAGCGGCGGGCAGGGAAACACCATATATTTT.

V gene TRBV27 combines with J gene TRBJ1-2, with D maybe TRBD1 (5 bases). V was cut by 0 bases and J by 8 bases, with 16 bases left in between. From germline, CDR1 is MNHEY and CDR2 SMNVEV (reference sequence). The CDR3 covers 15 residues. Here the CDR3 reads CASSLSGGEVRGYTF. The CDR3 bases are TGTGCCAGCAGTTTATCGGGGGGGGAAGTAAGAGGCTACACCTTC.

V is TRBV30 and J is TRBJ1-2; no clear D. V lost 5 bases, J lost 5 bases, and 6 bases lay in between. Germline V gene data show CDR1 as GTSNPN and CDR2 as SVGIG (reference sequence). This CDR3 is 10 amino acids long. CDR3 nucleotides: TGTGCCTGGGAGCAATATGGCTACACCTTC. Translation gives CAWEQYGYTF.

This clonotype was counted between two and nine times. CDR3 in amino acids: CASRLVAGGYEQYF. The CDR3 region has the DNA TGTGCCAGCAGGCTAGTAGCGGGGGGATATGAGCAGTACTTC. This rearrangement joins TRBV6-1 to TRBJ2-7, with TRBD2 matching 10 bases. Germline values: CDR1 MNHNS, CDR2 SASEGT. The CDR3 sequence is 14 residues long. Losses at the gene ends were 6 bases for V and 7 bases for J; bases not matched to a gene: 9.

The V call is TRBV29-1, the J call TRBJ1-2; no definite D call. The CDR3 sequence is 12 residues long. Germline-derived CDR1 and CDR2 are SQVTM and ANQGSEA. Trimming removed 6 bases at V and 8 bases at J, with 16 bases between. This CDR3 reads CSVPGEDWGYTF. Written as DNA, the CDR3 is TGCAGCGTCCCCGGTGAGGACTGGGGCTACACCTTC. The full variable domain, with the rest looked up from reference TRBV29-1 and TRBJ1-2, is SAVISQKPSRDICQRGTSLTIQCQVDSQVTMMFWYRQQPGQSLTLIATANQGSEATYESGFVIDKFPISRPNLTFSTLTVSNMSPEDSSIYLCSVPGEDWGYTFGSGTRLTVV.

J is TRBJ2-7 and V is TRBV4-3; possibly TRBD1 or TRBD2 for D (5 bases each). Germline CDR1 and CDR2: LGHNA and YSLEER. CDR3 length: 15 amino acids. V shed 0 bases and J shed 6 bases, with 15 bases lying between them. The CDR3 sequence: CASSQDRGGASEQYF. CDR3 in DNA: TGCGCCAGCAGCCAAGATCGGGGCGGCGCGTCCGAGCAGTACTTC.

This chain uses TRBV30 with TRBJ2-1, with D perhaps TRBD1 (6 bases). V lost 1 base, J lost 1 base, and 11 bases lay in between. CDR1 and CDR2 (germline): GTSNPN, SVGIG (reference sequence). The CDR3 has 15 amino acids. The CDR3 reads CAWSDDRLSYNEQFF. CDR3 nucleotides: TGTGCCTGGAGTGACGACAGGTTGTCCTACAATGAGCAGTTCTTC.

This clonotype was counted once. This CDR3 is missing its conserved last phenylalanine or tryptophan, likely due to a read error. The chain couples TRBV10-3 to TRBJ2-7; perhaps TRBD2 as D (6 bases). Per the germline V gene, CDR1 is ENHRY and CDR2 is SYGVKD. Trimming removed 0 bases from V and 0 bases from J, with 12 bases in between. CDR3 length: 16 amino acids. CDR3 coding DNA: TGTGCCATCAGTGAGTCTTCTGACGGGAGCTCCTACGAGCAGTACTCC. Protein: CAISESSDGSSYEQYS.

This clonotype was detected only a few times. The rearrangement links TRBV18 to TRBJ2-7; D perhaps matches TRBD1 (6 bases). Germline assignment: CDR1 KGHSH and CDR2 LQKENI. The CDR3 contains 16 residues. Trimming cost V 3 bases and J 0 bases, with 15 bases left between them. CDR3 protein: CASSPTQGTSSYEQYF. CDR3 DNA: TGTGCCAGCTCACCGACACAGGGCACCAGCTCCTACGAGCAGTACTTC.